The 25 T cell receptor beta chains below come from one sample, sequenced in a study of cytomegalovirus exposure and HLA in healthy donors. It was with 60 Vbeta and 13 Jbeta primers that the PCR ran. Produced via immunoSEQ multiplex PCR; TCRdb's table is partial and in-frame only. The table has approximately 88,000 clones, roughly three quarters seen once; the top ten hold less than 4.5%. What was sequenced was PBMCs. Receptors originate from a man aged 25 to 45 in good health and CMV-seronegative.

V and J are TRBV4-1 and TRBJ1-5; D is unresolved. CDR1 and CDR2 (germline): MGHRA, YSYEKL. This CDR3 is built from 15 residues. With 0 bases removed from V and 1 base from J, the gap between germline ends came to 7 bases. This CDR3 reads CASSQDRGSNQPQHF. CDR3 nucleotides: TGCGCCAGCAGCCAAGATCGCGGAAGCAATCAGCCCCAGCATTTT.

V is TRBV21-1 and J is TRBJ1-4; the table's D call TRBD1 went unverified against the DNA. TRBV21-1 is a recognized pseudogene. CDR3 length: 13 amino acids. CDR3 region: CASAGTVGGKLFF. The CDR3 bases are TGTGCCAGCGCGGGGACAGTTGGTGGCAAACTGTTTTTT.

The chain combines TRBV7-8 with TRBJ2-5; 11 bases map to TRBD1. CDR3 length: 14 amino acids. V dropped 5 bases and J dropped 5; count of bases not matched to a gene: 4. The germline V gene has CDR1 SGHVS and CDR2 FQNEAQ. CDR3 protein: CASSQDRGQETQYF. The CDR3 DNA follows: TGTGCCAGCAGCCAGGACAGGGGGCAGGAGACCCAGTACTTC.

The chain carries TRBV5-1 and TRBJ2-2; D may be TRBD2 (5 bases). Between the trimmed V and J ends, which lost 4 bases and 7 bases, there was a span of 8 bases. The CDR3 has 12 amino acids. Germline V gene sequence: CDR1 SGHRS, CDR2 YFSETQ. In DNA, the CDR3 is TGCGCCAGCAGCCTTGGAGGCGGGGAGCTGTTTTTT. Its translation is CASSLGGGELFF. The entire variable domain, with the rest obtained from reference TRBV5-1 and TRBJ2-2, is as follows: KAGVTQTPRYLIKTRGQQVTLSCSPISGHRSVSWYQQTPGQGLQFLFEYFSETQRNKGNFPGRFSGRQFSNSRSEMNVSTLELGDSALYLCASSLGGGELFFGEGSRLTVL.

V usage is TRBV30 and J usage is TRBJ1-3; weak D call: TRBD1 (5 bases). Germline V lookup: CDR1 GTSNPN, CDR2 SVGIG (reference sequence). V was shortened by 5 bases and J by 2 bases, with 10 bases between the two germline ends. This CDR3 comprises 13 residues. The CDR3, as DNA: TGTGCCTGGGCCAGGGCGGCTGGAAACACCATATATTTT. The encoded protein is CAWARAAGNTIYF.

The chain joins TRBV5-4 to TRBJ2-4, with TRBD2 matching 8 bases. Germline V gives CDR1 SGHNT, CDR2 YYREEE (reference sequence). V dropped 4 bases and J dropped 8; count of bases not matched to a gene: 11. There are 15 residues in the CDR3. CDR3 region: CASSPGGLGIDIQYF. The DNA of the CDR3 is TGTGCCAGCAGCCCGGGAGGGTTGGGTATCGACATTCAGTACTTC.

V usage is TRBV5-1 and J usage is TRBJ2-3, with 14 bases fitting TRBD2. The CDR3 totals 18 residues. V was pared by 7 bases and J by 2 bases, with 12 bases of the junction left unmatched. Germline lookup yields CDR1 SGHRS and CDR2 YFSETQ. The CDR3 loop reads CASATGTSGSLNTDTQYF. CDR3 in DNA: TGCGCCAGCGCAACCGGGACTAGCGGGAGTCTGAACACAGATACGCAGTATTTT. Using reference TRBV5-1 and TRBJ2-3 for the parts outside the CDR3, the full variable domain is KAGVTQTPRYLIKTRGQQVTLSCSPISGHRSVSWYQQTPGQGLQFLFEYFSETQRNKGNFPGRFSGRQFSNSRSEMNVSTLELGDSALYLCASATGTSGSLNTDTQYFGPGTRLTVL.

The gene calls are TRBV6-5 and TRBJ2-3, with a weak D call TRBD2 (6 bases). The germline CDR1 and CDR2 sequences are MNHEY and SVGAGI. This CDR3 is built from 14 residues. V was clipped by 7 bases and J by 2 bases, with 13 bases between them. The CDR3: CASNSAGSTDTQYF. As DNA, the CDR3 is TGTGCCAGCAATTCCGCGGGGTCCACAGATACGCAGTATTTT.

The rearrangement uses TRBV4-1 and TRBJ2-3, with D uncertain. Trimming stripped 4 bases from V and 0 bases from J, with 17 bases between. The CDR3 totals 17 residues. Germline V gene sequence: CDR1 MGHRA, CDR2 YSYEKL. The DNA of the CDR3 is TGCGCCAGCAGCCCGCCCCTGTTACGTGAGAGCACAGATACGCAGTATTTT. It encodes CASSPPLLRESTDTQYF.

The V and J genes are TRBV7-2 and TRBJ1-5; D gene uncertain. V was cut by 2 bases and J by 6 bases, with 14 bases left in between. CDR1 SGHTA and CDR2 FQGNSA come from the germline V gene. CDR3 length: 15 amino acids. Here the CDR3 reads CASSLIGQPRQPQHF. CDR3 bases: TGTGCCAGCAGCTTAATTGGGCAGCCCCGTCAGCCCCAGCATTTT.

This clone was detected a few times. The chain joins TRBV7-9 to TRBJ2-7; perhaps TRBD1 as D (6 bases). The CDR3 has 14 residues. Trimming took off 2 bases at V and 6 bases at J, with 14 bases between the two ends. Germline V gene sequence: CDR1 SEHNR, CDR2 FQNEAQ (reference sequence). The CDR3 reads CASSLMGDISEQYF. The CDR3 DNA reads TGTGCCAGCAGCTTAATGGGGGACATTTCCGAGCAGTACTTC. Using reference TRBV7-9 and TRBJ2-7 for the parts outside the CDR3, the full variable domain is DTGVSQNPRHKITKRGQNVTFRCDPISEHNRLYWYRQTLGQGPEFLTYFQNEAQLEKSRLLSDRFSAERPKGSFSTLEIQRTEQGDSAMYLCASSLMGDISEQYFGPGTRLTVT.

This clone was observed a handful of times. This chain joins TRBV7-2 and TRBJ2-5, with D possibly being TRBD2 (6 bases). This CDR3 has 15 residues. V lost 6 bases, J lost 2 bases, and 16 bases lay in between. Per the germline V gene, CDR1 is SGHTA and CDR2 is FQGNSA. The CDR3 DNA is TGTGCCAGCAGGTTCTCTAGCGACCCACAAGAGACCCAGTACTTC. Its protein is CASRFSSDPQETQYF.

The chain has TRBV10-1 and TRBJ1-1; D perhaps matches TRBD1 (5 bases). Trimming removed 5 bases at V and 1 base at J, with 8 bases between. This CDR3 comprises 13 residues. Germline-derived CDR1 and CDR2 are WNHNN and SYGVQD (reference sequence). Here the CDR3 reads CASSFGQNTEAFF. The CDR3 bases are TGCGCCAGCAGTTTCGGACAGAACACTGAAGCTTTCTTT.

The chain joins TRBV6-4 to TRBJ2-3; D may be TRBD2 (6 bases). Germline V gives CDR1 MRHNA, CDR2 SNTAGT. Trimming took off 2 bases at V and 0 bases at J, with 12 bases between the two ends. This CDR3 region has 16 residues. The CDR3 nucleotides are TGTGCCAGCAGTGACCTCCCGGGAGTTAGCACAGATACGCAGTATTTT. It codes for CASSDLPGVSTDTQYF.

In this sample, this clone turned up once. The rearrangement links TRBV5-1 to TRBJ2-3; D perhaps matches TRBD1 (6 bases). Germline-derived CDR1 and CDR2 are SGHRS and YFSETQ. The CDR3 length is 15 residues. V shed 0 bases and J shed 2 bases, with 10 bases lying between them. CDR3 DNA: TGCGCCAGCAGCTTGGGGACAGACGACACAGATACGCAGTATTTT. As protein: CASSLGTDDTDTQYF. Based on the CDR3 plus reference TRBV5-1 and TRBJ2-3, the full variable domain is KAGVTQTPRYLIKTRGQQVTLSCSPISGHRSVSWYQQTPGQGLQFLFEYFSETQRNKGNFPGRFSGRQFSNSRSEMNVSTLELGDSALYLCASSLGTDDTDTQYFGPGTRLTVL.

The V gene is TRBV5-4, the J gene TRBJ1-3; no definite D call. The ends were cut back, 4 bases at V and 4 bases at J, with 9 bases in the middle. The CDR3 spans 13 residues. The V gene's germline CDR1 is SGHNT and CDR2 YYREEE (reference sequence). The CDR3 DNA sequence: TGTGCCAGCAGCCAACAGAGAGGAAACACCATATATTTT. Translation: CASSQQRGNTIYF. Complete variable domain (other parts from reference TRBV5-4 and TRBJ1-3): ETGVTQSPTHLIKTRGQQVTLRCSSQSGHNTVSWYQQALGQGPQFIFQYYREEENGRGNFPPRFSGLQFPNYSSELNVNALELDDSALYLCASSQQRGNTIYFGEGSWLTVV.

The chain couples TRBV7-8 to TRBJ2-3; 7 nucleotides line up with TRBD2. V lost 0 bases to trimming and J lost 0 bases; unmatched junction nucleotides: 3. Germline V lookup: CDR1 SGHVS, CDR2 FQNEAQ. CDR3 length: 16 residues. CDR3 bases: TGTGCCAGCAGCTTAGCGCCTAGCGGAAGCACAGATACGCAGTATTTT. Its translation is CASSLAPSGSTDTQYF.

V gene TRBV10-2 combines with J gene TRBJ1-5; no reliable D call. CDR1 and CDR2 (germline): WSHSY, SAAADI. The CDR3 is 16 residues long. V was shortened by 0 bases and J by 6 bases, with 15 bases between the two germline ends. The CDR3 DNA is TGCGCCAGCAGTGAGTCAGAAGACGGAGTAAGTCAGCCCCAGCATTTT. It codes for CASSESEDGVSQPQHF.

This clone was seen only once. V usage is TRBV29-1 and J usage is TRBJ2-3, with 7 bases lining up with TRBD1. Unmatched junction bases numbered 8, after V lost 6 bases and J lost 5 bases. This CDR3 has 13 amino acids. The germline V gene encodes CDR1 SQVTM and CDR2 ANQGSEA. The CDR3 loop is CSVERQGGDTQYF. In nucleotides, the CDR3 is TGCAGCGTAGAGAGACAGGGTGGAGATACGCAGTATTTT.

As concerns this clone: Other DNA sequences of this sample code for an identical CDR3. J is TRBJ1-1 and V is TRBV6-5; TRBD1 is a possible D gene (6 bases). The germline V gene encodes CDR1 MNHEY and CDR2 SVGAGI. Trimming shortened V by 5 bases and J by 1 base, and 8 bases separated the two germline ends. The CDR3 contains 13 residues. The CDR3 sequence is CASSTQGNTEAFF. CDR3 in DNA: TGTGCCAGCAGTACACAGGGGAACACTGAAGCTTTCTTT.

In this sample, this clone turned up a few times. Different DNA sequences within this sample yield the same CDR3. The chain uses TRBV5-1 and TRBJ1-4; D ambiguous. Germline CDR1 is SGHRS and CDR2 is YFSETQ. The V end lost 0 bases, the J end lost 6 bases, and 9 bases lay between the germline ends. The CDR3 is 14 residues long. Here the CDR3 DNA reads TGCGCCAGCAGCTTGGATGAGGGATATGAAAAACTGTTTTTT. Translated: CASSLDEGYEKLFF.

As concerns this clone: Other DNA sequences from this sample encode an identical CDR3 as well. The chain combines TRBV2 with TRBJ1-4, with TRBD1 as a possible D gene (5 bases). The V gene's germline CDR1 is SNHLY and CDR2 FYNNEI. V lost 3 bases and J 0 bases, leaving 8 bases between the germline ends. The CDR3 totals 15 residues. CDR3 loop: CASSDRGATNEKLFF. The CDR3 region has the DNA TGTGCCAGCAGTGACCGGGGGGCAACTAATGAAAAACTGTTTTTT. The whole variable domain, filled in from reference TRBV2 and TRBJ1-4, reads EPEVTQTPSHQVTQMGQEVILRCVPISNHLYFYWYRQILGQKVEFLVSFYNNEISEKSEIFDDQFSVERPDGSNFTLKIRSTKLEDSAMYFCASSDRGATNEKLFFGSGTQLSVL.

This clone was found a few times. The V call is TRBV5-1, the J call TRBJ1-4; 9 nucleotides line up with TRBD1. The germline CDR1 and CDR2 sequences are SGHRS and YFSETQ. This CDR3 spans 15 amino acids. Germline trimming cut 4 bases from V and 5 bases from J; bases unmatched to any gene: 6. The CDR3 region has the DNA TGCGCCAGCAGCCCTGGGACAGGGCCAAATGAAAAACTGTTTTTT. Its protein product is CASSPGTGPNEKLFF.

This chain joins TRBV6-1 and TRBJ2-1, with a weak D call TRBD1 (5 bases). The V end lost 1 base, the J end lost 0 bases, and 10 bases lay between the germline ends. The CDR3 spans 16 residues. Germline CDR1 and CDR2: MNHNS and SASEGT. The CDR3 protein is CASSEEGLSSYNEQFF. The CDR3 nucleotides are TGTGCCAGCAGTGAAGAGGGGCTGAGCTCCTACAATGAGCAGTTCTTC.

The genes are TRBV7-2 and TRBJ2-5; D perhaps matches TRBD1 (5 bases). The CDR3 has 13 residues. V dropped 3 bases and J dropped 5 bases, with 10 bases sitting between them. CDR1 SGHTA and CDR2 FQGNSA come from the germline V gene. As DNA, the CDR3 is TGTGCCAGCAGCTTCCCATCAGGGGAGACCCAGTACTTC. Translation: CASSFPSGETQYF.